These 21 T cell receptor beta chains originate from one sample sequenced in a study of OX40 agonist ivuxolimab in advanced cancers. Profiling relied on immunoSEQ multiplex PCR, and the TCRdb table lists in-frame clones only, not all of them. The sample consists of around 92,000 clones, around 94% of them appearing once. This specimen consisted of CD4+ or CD8+ T cells sorted from blood, obtained in a trial of the OX40 agonist ivuxolimab. Receptor source: an adult with an advanced solid tumor such as melanoma, head and neck, liver or kidney cancer.

This clone was seen only a few times. This chain links TRBV14 with TRBJ1-6; 9 nucleotides align to TRBD1. CDR3 size: 19 residues. In germline, CDR1 is SGHDN, CDR2 FVKESK. The ends lost 4 bases at V and 6 bases at J; junction bases unmatched: 16. CDR3 nucleotide sequence: TGTGCCAGCAGCCCACACAGAGTGGGGACAGGGAGGCTTAATTCACCCCTCCACTTT. As protein: CASSPHRVGTGRLNSPLHF. Together with reference TRBV14 and TRBJ1-6, the CDR3 gives the full variable domain: EAGVTQFPSHSVIEKGQTVTLRCDPISGHDNLYWYRRVMGKEIKFLLHFVKESKQDESGMPNNRFLAERTGGTYSTLKVQPAELEDSGVYFCASSPHRVGTGRLNSPLHFGNGTRLTVT.

The chain carries TRBV5-4 and TRBJ2-5, with D hard to call. The CDR3 covers 14 residues. Trimming left V 0 bases short and J 1 base short, with 7 bases between. Germline V gene sequence: CDR1 SGHNT, CDR2 YYREEE (reference sequence). The CDR3 spells CASSLVGSQETQYF. For the CDR3, the DNA is TGTGCCAGCAGCTTGGTGGGCAGCCAAGAGACCCAGTACTTC.

This chain joins TRBV9 and TRBJ2-3; D might be TRBD1 or TRBD2, each matching 5 bases. Germline V gene data show CDR1 as SGDLS and CDR2 as YYNGEE. This CDR3 contains 20 residues. Trimming took 1 base from V and 0 from J, leaving 24 bases between them. The CDR3 sequence is CASSVRGASPASPSTDTQYF. The DNA for the CDR3 is TGTGCCAGCAGCGTACGAGGGGCCAGTCCTGCCTCCCCGAGCACAGATACGCAGTATTTT.

The chain employs TRBV27 and TRBJ2-7, with TRBD2 matching 12 bases. Germline V gene data show CDR1 as MNHEY and CDR2 as SMNVEV (reference sequence). The CDR3 is 15 residues long. The V and J ends lost 1 base and 4 bases, in that order; junction bases with no gene match: 2. The CDR3 sequence is CASSLYGLAGYEQYF. CDR3 DNA: TGTGCCAGCAGTTTATATGGACTAGCGGGATACGAGCAGTACTTC.

The chain is built from TRBV6-5 and TRBJ1-1; D remains ambiguous. V lost 6 bases, J lost 0 bases, and 14 bases lay in between. In germline, CDR1 is MNHEY, CDR2 SVGAGI. The CDR3 sequence is 15 residues long. The DNA for the CDR3 is TGTGCCAGCAGCCCTGAAGGGAGCCTGAACACTGAAGCTTTCTTT. Amino acid sequence: CASSPEGSLNTEAFF.

The chain couples TRBV7-8 to TRBJ1-3; the match to TRBD1 covers 9 bases. The ends lost 6 bases at V and 4 bases at J; junction bases unmatched: 4. Germline CDR1 SGHVS, CDR2 FQNEAQ. The CDR3 totals 14 residues. CDR3 loop: CASSQDRGGNTIYF. CDR3 coding DNA: TGTGCCAGCAGTCAGGACAGGGGAGGAAACACCATATATTTT.

The J gene is TRBJ1-1, the V gene TRBV6-5; D ambiguous. The V and J ends lost 5 bases and 2 bases respectively, with 9 bases between them. The CDR3 consists of 13 residues. Per germline, CDR1 MNHEY and CDR2 SVGAGI. CDR3 sequence: CASSPPGNTEAFF. CDR3 bases: TGTGCCAGCAGTCCCCCCGGCAACACTGAAGCTTTCTTT.

The gene calls are TRBV25-1 and TRBJ2-7, with D possibly TRBD1 on 6 matching bases. The ends were cut back, 5 bases at V and 3 bases at J, with 8 bases in the middle. Germline V gene sequence: CDR1 MGHDK, CDR2 SYGVNS. There are 12 residues in the CDR3. CDR3 bases: TGTGCCAGCAGTTACAGGGTCTACGAGCAGTACTTC. Its protein is CASSYRVYEQYF.

The genes are TRBV6-5 and TRBJ1-5, with 7 nucleotides matching TRBD1. This CDR3 region has 14 residues. CDR1 is MNHEY, CDR2 SVGAGI, per germline. With 4 bases clipped from V and 7 bases from J, the junction kept 7 bases outside the gene matches. The CDR3 coding sequence is TGTGCCAGCAGTTCCCGACAGGGAGGACAGCCCCAGCATTTT. This translates into CASSSRQGGQPQHF.

This chain links TRBV5-1 with TRBJ1-2; 7 nucleotides align to TRBD1. The CDR3 totals 13 residues. The V and J ends lost 3 bases and 11 bases, in that order; junction bases with no gene match: 10. Germline V lookup: CDR1 SGHRS, CDR2 YFSETQ. The CDR3 loop is CASSSGGISLYTF. The CDR3 nucleotides are TGCGCCAGCAGCTCAGGGGGGATTTCACTATACACCTTC.

This chain joins TRBV18 and TRBJ2-7; D remains ambiguous. V lost 3 bases to trimming and J lost 6 bases, with 9 bases between them. The CDR3 runs 12 residues. CDR1 KGHSH and CDR2 LQKENI come from the germline V gene. The CDR3 sequence is CASSPLSGEQYF. In nucleotides, the CDR3 is TGTGCCAGCTCACCTTTATCCGGCGAGCAGTACTTC.

This chain uses TRBV7-2 with TRBJ2-7, with TRBD2 matching 15 bases. This CDR3 comprises 14 residues. J gave up 6 bases and V 5 bases, and 2 bases lay outside the gene matches. The V gene's germline CDR1 is SGHTA and CDR2 FQGNSA. Here the CDR3 reads CASSEGLAGGEQYF. As DNA, the CDR3 is TGTGCCAGCAGCGAGGGACTAGCGGGAGGCGAGCAGTACTTC.

This chain links TRBV29-1 with TRBJ2-1; 9 bases line up with TRBD1. V was pared by 6 bases and J by 4 bases, with 1 base of the junction left unmatched. CDR1 and CDR2 (germline): SQVTM, ANQGSEA. The CDR3 is 12 amino acids. CDR3 in amino acids: CSVGTGYNEQFF. The CDR3 nucleotides read TGCAGCGTAGGGACAGGGTACAATGAGCAGTTCTTC.

The genes are TRBV28 and TRBJ1-2, with D maybe TRBD1 (6 bases). V was clipped by 6 bases and J by 4 bases, with 18 bases between them. The CDR3 runs to 15 residues. CDR1 MDHEN and CDR2 SYDVKM come from the germline V gene. DNA of the CDR3: TGTGCCAGCAGATTAGGGGCCTCGGGGGCCTATGGCTACACCTTC. It codes for CASRLGASGAYGYTF.

The chain uses TRBV13 and TRBJ1-5, with a tentative D call TRBD1 (6 bases). This CDR3 contains 14 residues. Germline CDR1 is PRHDT and CDR2 is FYEKMQ (reference sequence). V lost 0 bases to trimming and J lost 6 bases, with 9 bases between them. The CDR3 is CASSLGGGGQPQHF. The DNA for the CDR3 is TGTGCCAGCAGCTTAGGGGGGGGCGGTCAGCCCCAGCATTTT.

This clone has a single count. The chain carries TRBV2 and TRBJ2-1, with 8 bases fitting TRBD2. V was pared by 4 bases and J by 10 bases, with 3 bases of the junction left unmatched. Germline CDR1 SNHLY, CDR2 FYNNEI. This CDR3 comprises 12 residues. DNA of the CDR3: TGTGCCAGCAGTGGGGTAGCGGGAGAGCAGTTCTTC. Translated: CASSGVAGEQFF.

The CDR3 here is CASSARQETQYF. In nucleotides, the CDR3 is TGTGCCAGCAGCGCACGACAGGAGACCCAGTACTTC. The rearrangement joins TRBV14 to TRBJ2-5; tentatively, D is TRBD1 (5 bases). Germline values: CDR1 SGHDN, CDR2 FVKESK. The CDR3 extends over 12 amino acids. Deletions cut 5 bases from V and 5 bases from J, with 9 bases between.

This chain joins TRBV18 and TRBJ1-5; possibly TRBD1 for D (5 bases). CDR1 is KGHSH and CDR2 is LQKENI in the germline V gene. V was pared by 2 bases and J by 4 bases, with 18 bases between. The CDR3 is 17 residues long. CDR3 nucleotides: TGTGCCAGCTCACCAATTGCCTCATCGGGGCTAAATCAGCCCCAGCATTTT. As protein: CASSPIASSGLNQPQHF.

The CDR3 DNA sequence: TGTGCCAGCAGCGTGGGGCCCGGGACTAGCGGGGCGAGCTCCTACAATGAGCAGTTCTTC. Translating it yields CASSVGPGTSGASSYNEQFF. This rearrangement joins TRBV9 to TRBJ2-1, with 13 bases identical to TRBD2. Per germline, CDR1 SGDLS and CDR2 YYNGEE. V dropped 2 bases and J dropped 0; count of bases not matched to a gene: 11. The CDR3 contains 20 residues.

The gene calls are TRBV5-5 and TRBJ2-7; weak D call: TRBD1 (5 bases). Trimming took 0 bases from V and 4 from J, leaving 8 bases between them. The length of the CDR3 is 13 residues. Germline CDR1 reads SGHKS; CDR2 reads YYEKEE (reference sequence). Here the CDR3 DNA reads TGTGCCAGCAGCTTGGGACAGTTATACGAGCAGTACTTC. Its translation: CASSLGQLYEQYF. Together with reference TRBV5-5 and TRBJ2-7, the CDR3 gives the full variable domain: DAGVTQSPTHLIKTRGQQVTLRCSPISGHKSVSWYQQVLGQGPQFIFQYYEKEERGRGNFPDRFSARQFPNYSSELNVNALLLGDSALYLCASSLGQLYEQYFGPGTRLTVT.

In DNA, the CDR3 is TGTGCCAGCAGCTTGCCCCAGGAGATACCCTCCTCTGGAAACACCATATATTTT. This encodes CASSLPQEIPSSGNTIYF. The chain couples TRBV5-4 to TRBJ1-3; D ambiguous. Germline V gives CDR1 SGHNT, CDR2 YYREEE (reference sequence). The CDR3 is made up of 18 amino acids. The germline V and J ends were trimmed by 1 base and 0 bases, with 17 bases remaining between them.